Below, 2 T cell receptor beta chains from the same sample are listed, as sequenced in a study of T cells after somatic rescue of genetic block. Generated by immunoSEQ multiplex PCR, the TCRdb table keeps only in-frame clones and is missing some. The sample has more than 70,000 clones, 70% to 90% seen once. Sequencing was done on a sample of peripheral blood mononuclear cells (PBMCs). Receptors originate from a woman aged 18-35 years.

The J gene is TRBJ2-1, the V gene TRBV28; D is unresolved. This CDR3 has 12 amino acids. CDR1 is MDHEN, CDR2 SYDVKM, per germline. Trimming shortened V by 8 bases and J by 9 bases, and 14 bases separated the two germline ends. The CDR3 nucleotides are TGTGCCAGCGACTGGGGTGGCGCTGAGCAGTTCTTC. Translated, it gives CASDWGGAEQFF.

CDR3 sequence: CASSSGQGRQFF. The CDR3 DNA reads as TGTGCCAGCAGTTCCGGACAGGGTCGACAGTTCTTC. The rearrangement uses TRBV28 and TRBJ2-1; 8 nucleotides line up with TRBD1. The CDR3 covers 12 residues. The J segment lost 13 bases and the V segment lost 4 bases, leaving 6 bases of the junction unmatched. Germline lookup yields CDR1 MDHEN and CDR2 SYDVKM.